These 25 T cell receptor beta chains came from one sample sequenced in a study of cytomegalovirus exposure and HLA in healthy donors. In the PCR, 60 Vbeta and 13 Jbeta primers were used. Generated by immunoSEQ multiplex PCR, the TCRdb table keeps only in-frame clones and is missing some. The sample shows roughly 100,000 clones, around 60% of them seen only once. Sequencing was performed on PBMCs. The receptors derive from a human donor in good health.

This clone has only a few counts. The gene calls are TRBV10-2 and TRBJ2-1; TRBD1 matches 7 bases. The CDR3 spans 14 residues. V gave up 8 bases and J gave up 7 bases; unmatched junction bases: 11. Germline loops: CDR1 WSHSY, CDR2 SAAADI. The chain's CDR3 is CASGHSGTDNEQFF. CDR3 DNA: TGCGCCAGCGGCCATTCCGGGACAGATAATGAGCAGTTCTTC.

The chain joins TRBV19 to TRBJ2-6; TRBD2 is a possible D gene (5 bases). Germline loops: CDR1 LNHDA, CDR2 SQIVND (reference sequence). CDR3 length: 16 residues. Trimming pared 3 bases from V and 1 base from J, leaving 10 bases between. CDR3 DNA: TGTGCCAGTAGTATTGGTGAGGGATCTGGGGCCAACGTCCTGACTTTC. Amino acid sequence: CASSIGEGSGANVLTF.

The chain links TRBV6-5 to TRBJ2-7; 14 positions match TRBD2. Germline V CDR1 and CDR2: MNHEY, SVGAGI. CDR3 length: 14 amino acids. The junction had 2 bases not matched to a gene; V was cut back by 7 bases and J by 3 bases. In nucleotides, the CDR3 is TGTGCCAGCAAAGGGACTAGCGGGAGCTACGAGCAGTACTTC. This encodes CASKGTSGSYEQYF.

The CDR3 region is CASNKLESNQPQHF. The CDR3 DNA reads TGTGCCAGCAACAAGTTGGAGAGCAATCAGCCCCAGCATTTT. This sequence joins TRBV28 and TRBJ1-5; D ambiguous. The CDR3 contains 14 residues. In germline, CDR1 is MDHEN, CDR2 SYDVKM. With 7 bases removed from V and 1 base from J, the gap between germline ends came to 11 bases. The complete variable domain, with remaining parts taken from reference TRBV28 and TRBJ1-5, reads DVKVTQSSRYLVKRTGEKVFLECVQDMDHENMFWYRQDPGLGLRLIYFSYDVKMKEKGDIPEGYSVSREKKERFSLILESASTNQTSMYLCASNKLESNQPQHFGDGTRLSIL.

V is TRBV10-3 and J is TRBJ2-5, with a weak D call TRBD1 (6 bases). The CDR3 has 14 residues. The V gene's germline CDR1 is ENHRY and CDR2 SYGVKD. With 4 bases removed from V and 4 bases from J, the gap between germline ends came to 13 bases. In DNA, the CDR3 is TGTGCCATCAGTGGAACAGGGTGGGGAGAGACCCAGTACTTC. It yields the protein CAISGTGWGETQYF.

The chain combines TRBV7-9 with TRBJ2-1; TRBD2 matches 8 bases. The CDR3 consists of 18 residues. The V and J ends lost 5 bases and 2 bases, in that order; junction bases with no gene match: 14. CDR1 SEHNR and CDR2 FQNEAQ come from the germline V gene (reference sequence). CDR3 DNA sequence: TGTGCCAGCAGCCCAAGGCGATCCGGGAGGGCCGCCTACAATGAGCAGTTCTTC. Translating it yields CASSPRRSGRAAYNEQFF.

This chain links TRBV4-1 with TRBJ2-7, with D uncertain. Germline CDR1 MGHRA, CDR2 YSYEKL. The CDR3 runs 15 residues. The germline V and J ends were trimmed by 1 base and 1 base, with 11 bases remaining between them. The CDR3 nucleotides read TGCGCCAGCAGCCAAGGGGCGTCCGCATCCTACGAGCAGTACTTC. Its translation: CASSQGASASYEQYF.

CDR3 sequence reads: CASSPRLAGGEQYF. CDR3 in DNA: TGCGCCAGCAGCCCGAGACTAGCGGGGGGCGAGCAGTACTTC. The V and J genes are TRBV5-1 and TRBJ2-5, with TRBD2 identical over 13 bases. The end of the DNA fits TRBJ2-7 better, so the J call may be wrong. This CDR3 spans 14 amino acids. Germline lookup yields CDR1 SGHRS and CDR2 YFSETQ.

The V and J genes are TRBV2 and TRBJ2-5; D gene ambiguous. Germline loops: CDR1 SNHLY, CDR2 FYNNEI. Trimming removed 7 bases from V and 2 bases from J, with 11 bases in between. The CDR3 is made up of 13 amino acids. DNA of the CDR3: TGTGCCAGCAATAGACATTCACAAGAGACCCAGTACTTC. It translates to CASNRHSQETQYF.

A word on this clone: Other nucleotide sequences from this sample produce the same CDR3. The V call is TRBV28, the J call TRBJ2-7; D remains ambiguous. The CDR3 is 11 amino acids. V lost 6 bases and J 2 bases, leaving 5 bases between the germline ends. Germline CDR1 reads MDHEN; CDR2 reads SYDVKM. The CDR3 loop reads CASSLTYEQYF. In nucleotides, the CDR3 is TGTGCCAGCAGCCTAACCTACGAGCAGTACTTC.

This clone showed up just a few times. The genes are TRBV14 and TRBJ2-1; TRBD2 aligns across 7 bases. CDR3 length: 15 amino acids. Germline lookup yields CDR1 SGHDN and CDR2 FVKESK. The ends lost 1 base at V and 6 bases at J; junction bases unmatched: 6. CDR3: CASSQVGLVANEQFF. The CDR3 DNA sequence: TGTGCCAGCAGCCAAGTTGGACTAGTAGCCAATGAGCAGTTCTTC.

This clone turned up a few times. This chain joins TRBV19 and TRBJ2-2; 10 bases map to TRBD1. The CDR3 runs to 16 residues. J gave up 3 bases and V 6 bases, and 7 bases lay outside the gene matches. From germline, CDR1 is LNHDA and CDR2 SQIVND (reference sequence). The CDR3 DNA is TGTGCCAGTAGAACCGGGACAGGGGTCTACACCGGGGAGCTGTTTTTT. Amino acid sequence: CASRTGTGVYTGELFF.

This clone was detected once. The chain couples TRBV18 to TRBJ2-7; D is perhaps TRBD1 (5 bases). Germline V gene lookup returns CDR1 KGHSH and CDR2 LQKENI. The CDR3 loop spans 12 amino acids. V was pared by 8 bases and J by 3 bases, with 11 bases between. CDR3 bases: TGTGCCAGCACCCAGGGTATCTACGAGCAGTACTTC. It codes for CASTQGIYEQYF.

The J gene is TRBJ2-7, the V gene TRBV21-1; the D call in the table, TRBD1, was not verified against the DNA. TRBV21-1 is a recognized pseudogene. The CDR3 has 13 residues. In DNA, the CDR3 is TGTGCCAGAAAGGACAGGGCCGTCGACGAGCAGTACTTC. Translated, it gives CARKDRAVDEQYF.

The chain recombines TRBV7-9 with TRBJ2-2; D may be TRBD1 (6 bases). The CDR3 loop spans 15 amino acids. V lost 4 bases and J 6 bases, leaving 15 bases between the germline ends. Germline V CDR1 and CDR2: SEHNR, FQNEAQ (reference sequence). Here the CDR3 reads CASSWDMAPPGELFF. For the CDR3, the DNA is TGTGCCAGCAGCTGGGACATGGCCCCACCCGGGGAGCTGTTTTTT.

This clone turned up a few times. As DNA, the CDR3 is TGTGCCTGGAGCCGGGGAAGCACAGATACGCAGTATTTT. Translated, it gives CAWSRGSTDTQYF. The chain combines TRBV30 with TRBJ2-3; tentative D call: TRBD2 (5 bases). The germline CDR1 and CDR2 sequences are GTSNPN and SVGIG (reference sequence). The CDR3 is 13 amino acids. Between the trimmed V and J ends, which lost 3 bases and 0 bases, there was a span of 7 bases.

This clone was counted between two and nine times. This chain links TRBV27 with TRBJ1-4; a possible D gene is TRBD1 (5 bases). The V end lost 5 bases, the J end lost 5 bases, and 18 bases lay between the germline ends. Germline V gene sequence: CDR1 MNHEY, CDR2 SMNVEV (reference sequence). The CDR3 has 16 residues. In DNA, the CDR3 is TGTGCCAGCAGTCCCCTGGTTTCAGGGTTAAATGAAAAACTGTTTTTT. Translated: CASSPLVSGLNEKLFF.

The chain is built from TRBV5-1 and TRBJ1-5; D remains ambiguous. From germline, CDR1 is SGHRS and CDR2 YFSETQ. Trimming took 0 bases from V and 6 from J, leaving 7 bases between them. CDR3 length equals 13 residues. The CDR3 is CASSLAPGQPQHF. The CDR3 DNA reads as TGCGCCAGCAGCTTGGCCCCAGGTCAGCCCCAGCATTTT.

Points on this clone: Its ends do not fully match the called genes, so a read error is possible. The rearrangement links TRBV18 to TRBJ2-5; D gene unclear. From germline, CDR1 is KGHSH and CDR2 LQKENI. This CDR3 has 13 amino acids. The CDR3 nucleotides read TGTGCCAGCTCCCCACCCTTCCAAGAGACCCAGTACTTC. Translating gives CASSPPFQETQYF.

This clone was counted a few times. Sequence at one end of the junction differs from germline and may be a read error. This chain joins TRBV4-1 and TRBJ1-1; the D gene is possibly TRBD1 (6 bases). The CDR3 has 15 residues. Germline CDR1 reads MGHRA; CDR2 reads YSYEKL. CDR3 DNA sequence: TGCGCCAGCAGCCAACCGGGCCAGGGGAACCCTGAAGCTTTCTTT. It yields the protein CASSQPGQGNPEAFF.

A few counts support this clone. This CDR3 is also generated by other DNA sequences in the sample. J is TRBJ2-2 and V is TRBV5-1; 9 positions match TRBD1. Germline trimming cut 3 bases from V and 1 base from J; bases unmatched to any gene: 1. CDR1 SGHRS and CDR2 YFSETQ come from the germline V gene. This CDR3 is built from 15 residues. The CDR3 DNA is TGCGCCAGCAGCTCGGGACAGGGGAACACCGGGGAGCTGTTTTTT. Protein sequence: CASSSGQGNTGELFF.

This chain connects TRBV4-1 to TRBJ2-2, with D possibly being TRBD1 (5 bases). The germline gives CDR1 MGHRA, CDR2 YSYEKL. V shed 5 bases and J shed 4 bases, with 17 bases lying between them. The CDR3 totals 16 residues. As DNA, the CDR3 is TGCGCCAGCAGCAGGGGCGCAGGGATGGTCACCGGGGAGCTGTTTTTT. Encoded protein: CASSRGAGMVTGELFF.

This sequence joins TRBV30 and TRBJ2-5, with 8 positions matching TRBD2. With 1 base clipped from V and 11 bases from J, the junction kept 3 bases outside the gene matches. The CDR3 consists of 11 residues. The germline gives CDR1 GTSNPN, CDR2 SVGIG (reference sequence). This CDR3 reads CAWSAGGPQYF. The CDR3 region has the DNA TGTGCCTGGAGTGCGGGAGGGCCGCAGTACTTC.

The chain couples TRBV19 to TRBJ1-4; D call uncertain. This CDR3 is built from 15 residues. The V gene's germline CDR1 is LNHDA and CDR2 SQIVND (reference sequence). The V end was cut by 4 bases, the J end by 8 bases, with 17 bases between. Written as DNA, the CDR3 is TGTGCCAGTAGTACCAGCCGAGGGCCGATAGAAAAACTGTTTTTT. Protein product: CASSTSRGPIEKLFF.

This chain joins TRBV4-1 and TRBJ2-7; 13 nucleotides agree with TRBD2. After removal of 5 bases from V and 12 bases from J, the junction contained 7 bases not matched to a gene. This CDR3 has 13 amino acids. The germline gives CDR1 MGHRA, CDR2 YSYEKL. CDR3 sequence: CASSFGTSGNTYF. The CDR3 DNA reads as TGCGCCAGCAGCTTCGGGACTAGCGGGAATACGTACTTC.